The present T cell receptor (beta chain) was sequenced within a study of blood T cell repertoires in COVID-19. Study in general: Some COVID-19 samples were acute and others convalescent; all came from the United States, Italy and Spain. T cells, B-cell-depleted T cells, or PBMCs supplied cDNA or gDNA.

In the authors' methods: How many nucleated cells were present was estimated from reference gene primer amplification. Only in-frame clones appear in the TCRdb table, and some are missing; sequencing was by immunoSEQ multiplex PCR. The V and J calls and the clone size are those of that table, but D and trimming were determined from the DNA. The sample contains fewer than 650,000 clones, roughly 91% of which appear only once. From germline, CDR1 is SNHLY and CDR2 FYNNEI. The germline V and J ends were trimmed by 7 bases and 3 bases, with 6 bases remaining between them. The CDR3 extends over 12 amino acids. Enrolment of Seattle patients took place during active infection, and they were followed longitudinally.

V and J are TRBV2 and TRBJ2-2, with unresolved D. The TCR sequence derives from a woman aged 45-65 years with COVID-19, enrolled during active disease. The specimen sequenced was peripheral blood. CDR3 in amino acids: CASKRDTGELFF. The DNA for the CDR3 is TGTGCCAGCAAAAGAGACACCGGGGAGCTGTTTTTT.